This T cell receptor (beta chain) comes out of a study of shared clonotypes between healthy human individuals. This clone has at least ten counts. Its antigen is as yet unknown. Germline-derived CDR1 and CDR2 are SGHRS and YFSETQ. This CDR3 spans 17 amino acids. V was pared by 2 bases and J by 4 bases, with 13 bases of the junction left unmatched. Donation came from healthy HIV-negative adults that had no recent acute infections or vaccinations. Study-wide points: Only a few donors were included, so the genetic and exposure-history diversity represented was limited.

Researchers sequenced unsorted PBMC DNA using ten immunoSEQ deep assay plates. The assay was immunoSEQ multiplex PCR, and TCRdb's table has in-frame clones only and misses some. The sample consists of 450,000 to 650,000 clones, roughly four fifths of them appearing once. This chain connects TRBV5-1 to TRBJ2-5, with 8 nucleotides matching TRBD1. The receptor's source is a middle-aged woman in good health. Some clones in this sample may be carry-over from other donors' samples. Sequencing input: PBMCs. The CDR3 loop reads CASSLIQQGALGETQYF. CDR3 DNA sequence: TGCGCCAGCAGCTTAATCCAGCAGGGGGCCCTGGGAGAGACCCAGTACTTC.